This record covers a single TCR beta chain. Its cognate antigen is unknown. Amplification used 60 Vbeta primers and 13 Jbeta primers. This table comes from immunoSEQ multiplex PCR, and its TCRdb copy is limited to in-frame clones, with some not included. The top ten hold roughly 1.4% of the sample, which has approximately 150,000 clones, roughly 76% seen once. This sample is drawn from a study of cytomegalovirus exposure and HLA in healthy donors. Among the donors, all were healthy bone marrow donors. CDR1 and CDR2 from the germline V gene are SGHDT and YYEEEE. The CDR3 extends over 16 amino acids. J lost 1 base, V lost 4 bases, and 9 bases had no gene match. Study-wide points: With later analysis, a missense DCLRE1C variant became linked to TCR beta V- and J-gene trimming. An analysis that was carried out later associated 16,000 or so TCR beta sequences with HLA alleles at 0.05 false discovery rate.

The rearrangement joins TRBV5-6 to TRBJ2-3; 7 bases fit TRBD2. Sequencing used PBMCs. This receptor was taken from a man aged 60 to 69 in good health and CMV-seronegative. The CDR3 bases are TGTGCCAGCAGCGCTTCCTCTAGCGGTGGCACAGATACGCAGTATTTT. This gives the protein CASSASSSGGTDTQYF.